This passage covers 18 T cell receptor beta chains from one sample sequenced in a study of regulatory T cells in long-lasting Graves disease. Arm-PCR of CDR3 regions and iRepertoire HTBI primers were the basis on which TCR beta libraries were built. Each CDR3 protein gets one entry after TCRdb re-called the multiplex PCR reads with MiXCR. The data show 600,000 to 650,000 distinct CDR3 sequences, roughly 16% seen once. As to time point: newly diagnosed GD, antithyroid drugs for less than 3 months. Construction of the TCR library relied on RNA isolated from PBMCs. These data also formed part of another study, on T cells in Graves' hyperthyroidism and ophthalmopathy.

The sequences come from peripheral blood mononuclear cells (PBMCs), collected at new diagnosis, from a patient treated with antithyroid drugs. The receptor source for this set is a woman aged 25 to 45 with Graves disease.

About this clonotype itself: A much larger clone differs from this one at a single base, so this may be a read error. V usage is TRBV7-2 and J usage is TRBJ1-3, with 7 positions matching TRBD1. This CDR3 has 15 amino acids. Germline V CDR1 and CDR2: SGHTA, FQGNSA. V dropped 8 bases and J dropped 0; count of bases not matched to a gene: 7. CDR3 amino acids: CASGIDRDSGNTIYF. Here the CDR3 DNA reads TGTGCCAGCGGTATCGACAGGGACTCTGGAAACACCATATATTTT.

CDR3 sequence (DNA): TGTGCCACCACCGGATATCCATGCAGCAATGAGCAGTTCTTC. The encoded protein is CATTGYPCSNEQFF. The chain carries TRBV24-1 and TRBJ2-1; D call uncertain. Per germline, CDR1 KGHDR and CDR2 SFDVKD. This CDR3 contains 14 residues. V dropped 8 bases and J dropped 6 bases, with 16 bases sitting between them.

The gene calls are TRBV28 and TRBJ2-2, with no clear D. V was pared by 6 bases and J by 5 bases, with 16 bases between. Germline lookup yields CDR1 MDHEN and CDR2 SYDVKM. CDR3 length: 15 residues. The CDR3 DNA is TGTGCCAGCAGGAGTTGGTACGAGGAGACCGGGGAGCTGTTTTTT. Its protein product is CASRSWYEETGELFF.

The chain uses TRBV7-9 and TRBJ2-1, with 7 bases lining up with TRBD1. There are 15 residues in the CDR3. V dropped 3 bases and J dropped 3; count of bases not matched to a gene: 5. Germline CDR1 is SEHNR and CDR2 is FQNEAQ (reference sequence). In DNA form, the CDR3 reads TGTGCCAGCAGCTTTTACAGGGGTGGCTACAATGAGCAGTTCTTC. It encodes CASSFYRGGYNEQFF.

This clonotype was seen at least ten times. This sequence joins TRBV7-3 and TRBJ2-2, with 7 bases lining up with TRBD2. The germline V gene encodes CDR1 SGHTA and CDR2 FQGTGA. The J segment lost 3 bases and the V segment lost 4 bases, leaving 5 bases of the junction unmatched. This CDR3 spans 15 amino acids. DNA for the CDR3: TGTGCCAGCAGCTCTAGCGGCTCCCACACCGGGGAGCTGTTTTTT. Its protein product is CASSSSGSHTGELFF.

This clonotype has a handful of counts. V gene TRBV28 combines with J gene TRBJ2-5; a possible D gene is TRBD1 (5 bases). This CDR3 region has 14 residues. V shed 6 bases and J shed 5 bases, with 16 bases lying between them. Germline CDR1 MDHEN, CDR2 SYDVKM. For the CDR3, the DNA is TGTGCCAGCAGGCTTCACCAGGGTTTGGAGACCCAGTACTTC. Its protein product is CASRLHQGLETQYF.

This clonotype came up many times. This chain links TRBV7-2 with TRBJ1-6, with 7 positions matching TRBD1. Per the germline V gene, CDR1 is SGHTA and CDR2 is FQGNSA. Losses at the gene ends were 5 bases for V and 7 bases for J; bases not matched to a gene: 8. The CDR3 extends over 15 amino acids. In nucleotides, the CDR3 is TGTGCCAGCAGCCCAGGGGGGACTGCGAATTCACCCCTCCACTTT. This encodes CASSPGGTANSPLHF.

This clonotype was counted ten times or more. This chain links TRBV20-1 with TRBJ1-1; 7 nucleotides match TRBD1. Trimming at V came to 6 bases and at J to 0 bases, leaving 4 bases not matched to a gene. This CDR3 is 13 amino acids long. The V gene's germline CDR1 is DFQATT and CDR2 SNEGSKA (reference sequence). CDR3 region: CSARGGVNTEAFF. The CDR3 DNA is TGCAGTGCCAGGGGGGGGGTGAACACTGAAGCTTTCTTT.

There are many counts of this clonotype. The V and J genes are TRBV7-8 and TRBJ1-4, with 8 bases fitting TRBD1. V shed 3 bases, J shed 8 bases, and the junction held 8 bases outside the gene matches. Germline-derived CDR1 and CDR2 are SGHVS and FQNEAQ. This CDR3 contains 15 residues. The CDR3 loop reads CASSFPDRAGEKLFF. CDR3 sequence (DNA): TGTGCCAGCAGCTTTCCGGACAGGGCGGGAGAAAAACTGTTTTTT.

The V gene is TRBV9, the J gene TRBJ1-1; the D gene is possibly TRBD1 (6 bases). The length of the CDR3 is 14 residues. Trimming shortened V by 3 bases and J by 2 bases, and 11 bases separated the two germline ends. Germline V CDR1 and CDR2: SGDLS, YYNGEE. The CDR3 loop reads CASSALTGNTEAFF. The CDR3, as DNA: TGTGCCAGCAGCGCCTTGACAGGCAACACTGAAGCTTTCTTT.

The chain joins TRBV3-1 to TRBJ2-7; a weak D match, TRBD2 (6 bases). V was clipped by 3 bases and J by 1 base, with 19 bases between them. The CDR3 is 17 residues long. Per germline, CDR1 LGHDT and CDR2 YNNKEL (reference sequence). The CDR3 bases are TGTGCCAGCAGCCACCTCCCCCTTGGGACTGATTCCTACGAGCAGTACTTC. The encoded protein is CASSHLPLGTDSYEQYF.

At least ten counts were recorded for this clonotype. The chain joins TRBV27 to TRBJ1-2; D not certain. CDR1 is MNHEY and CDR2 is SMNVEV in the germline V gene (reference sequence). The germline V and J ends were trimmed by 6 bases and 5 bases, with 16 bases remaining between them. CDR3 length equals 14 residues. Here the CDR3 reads CASRRSTTSYGYTF. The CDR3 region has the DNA TGTGCCAGCAGACGTTCAACGACCTCGTATGGCTACACCTTC.

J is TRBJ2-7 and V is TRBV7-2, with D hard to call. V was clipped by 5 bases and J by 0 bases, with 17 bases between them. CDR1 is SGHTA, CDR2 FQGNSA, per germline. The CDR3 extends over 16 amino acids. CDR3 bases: TGTGCCAGCAGCCAAGACCTGAATGCCTACTCCTACGAGCAGTACTTC. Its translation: CASSQDLNAYSYEQYF.

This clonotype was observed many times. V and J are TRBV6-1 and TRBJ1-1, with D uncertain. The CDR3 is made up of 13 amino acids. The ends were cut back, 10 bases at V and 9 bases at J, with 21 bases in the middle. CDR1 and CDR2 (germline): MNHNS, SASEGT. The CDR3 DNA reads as TGTGCCATACTTGAACCGGCCCATCTCAAAGCTTTCTTT. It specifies CAILEPAHLKAFF.

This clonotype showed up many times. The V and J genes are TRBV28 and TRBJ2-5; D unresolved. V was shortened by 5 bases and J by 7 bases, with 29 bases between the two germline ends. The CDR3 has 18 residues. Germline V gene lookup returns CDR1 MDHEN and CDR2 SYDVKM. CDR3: CASSDASTPQSLVGTQYF. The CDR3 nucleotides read TGTGCCAGCAGTGATGCCTCAACTCCACAGAGTTTGGTTGGGACCCAGTACTTC.

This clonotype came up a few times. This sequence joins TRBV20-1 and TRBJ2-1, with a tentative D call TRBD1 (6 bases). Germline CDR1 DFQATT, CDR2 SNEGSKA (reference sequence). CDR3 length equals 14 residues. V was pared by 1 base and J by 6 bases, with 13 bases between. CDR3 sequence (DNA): TGCAGTGCTAGAGGGTCAGGGGTCGGCAATGAGCAGTTCTTC. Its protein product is CSARGSGVGNEQFF.

CDR3 bases: TGTGCCAGTGGATCATACTACGAGCAGTACTTC. Protein sequence: CASGSYYEQYF. The V and J genes are TRBV19 and TRBJ2-7, with D hard to call. V dropped 8 bases and J dropped 3 bases, with 8 bases sitting between them. The CDR3 is 11 amino acids. CDR1 and CDR2 (germline): LNHDA, SQIVND (reference sequence).

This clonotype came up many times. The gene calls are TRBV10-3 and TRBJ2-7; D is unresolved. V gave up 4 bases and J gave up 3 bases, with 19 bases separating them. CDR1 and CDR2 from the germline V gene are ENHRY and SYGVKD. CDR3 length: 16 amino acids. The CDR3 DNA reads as TGTGCCATCAGTGCCTCCTCTGGACCGGATTACTACGAGCAGTACTTC. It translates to CAISASSGPDYYEQYF.